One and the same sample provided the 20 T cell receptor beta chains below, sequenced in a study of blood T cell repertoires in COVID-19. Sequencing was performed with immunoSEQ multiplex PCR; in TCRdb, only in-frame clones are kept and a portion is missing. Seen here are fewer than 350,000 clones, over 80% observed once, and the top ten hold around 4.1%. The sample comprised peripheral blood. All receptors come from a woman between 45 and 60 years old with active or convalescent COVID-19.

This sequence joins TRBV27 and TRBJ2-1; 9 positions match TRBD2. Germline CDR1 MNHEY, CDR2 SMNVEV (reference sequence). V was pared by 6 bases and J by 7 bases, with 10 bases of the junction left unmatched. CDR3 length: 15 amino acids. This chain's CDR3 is CASSPPGTSWNEQFF. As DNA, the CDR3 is TGTGCCAGCAGCCCCCCCGGGACTAGCTGGAATGAGCAGTTCTTC.

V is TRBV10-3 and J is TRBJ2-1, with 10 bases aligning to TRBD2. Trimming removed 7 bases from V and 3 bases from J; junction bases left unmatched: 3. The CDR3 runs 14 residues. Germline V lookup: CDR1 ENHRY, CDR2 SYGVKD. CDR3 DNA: TGTGCCATCAAAACTAGCGGGAACTACAATGAGCAGTTCTTC. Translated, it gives CAIKTSGNYNEQFF.

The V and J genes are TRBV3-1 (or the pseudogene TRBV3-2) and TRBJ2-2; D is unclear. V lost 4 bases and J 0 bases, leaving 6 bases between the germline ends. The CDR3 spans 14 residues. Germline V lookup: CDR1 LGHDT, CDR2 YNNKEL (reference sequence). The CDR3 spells CASSLYTNTGELFF. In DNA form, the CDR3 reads TGTGCCAGCAGCCTCTATACGAACACCGGGGAGCTGTTTTTT.

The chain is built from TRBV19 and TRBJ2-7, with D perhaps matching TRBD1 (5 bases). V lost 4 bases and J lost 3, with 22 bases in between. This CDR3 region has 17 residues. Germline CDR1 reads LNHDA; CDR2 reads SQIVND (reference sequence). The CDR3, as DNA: TGTGCCAGTAGTACCACCTCGGCAGGGCAGGGCCGCTACGAGCAGTACTTC. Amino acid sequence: CASSTTSAGQGRYEQYF.

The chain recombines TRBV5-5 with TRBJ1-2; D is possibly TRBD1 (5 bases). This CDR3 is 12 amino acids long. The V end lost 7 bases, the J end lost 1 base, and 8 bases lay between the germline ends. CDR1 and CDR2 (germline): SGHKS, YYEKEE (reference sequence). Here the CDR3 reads CASSGFNYGYTF. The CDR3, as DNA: TGTGCCAGCTCAGGGTTTAACTATGGCTACACCTTC.

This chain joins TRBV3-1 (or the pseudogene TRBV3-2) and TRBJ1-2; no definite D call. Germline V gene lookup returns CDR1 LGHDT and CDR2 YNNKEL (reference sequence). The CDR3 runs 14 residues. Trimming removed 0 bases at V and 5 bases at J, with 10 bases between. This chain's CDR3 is CASSQDRGSYGYTF. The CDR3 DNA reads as TGTGCCAGCAGCCAAGATCGAGGTTCTTATGGCTACACCTTC.

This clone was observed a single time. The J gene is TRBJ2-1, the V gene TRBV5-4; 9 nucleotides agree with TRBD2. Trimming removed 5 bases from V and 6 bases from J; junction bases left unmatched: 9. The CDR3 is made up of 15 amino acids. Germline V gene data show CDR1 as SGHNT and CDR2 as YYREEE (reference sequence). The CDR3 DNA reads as TGTGCCAGCAGTAGCGGACTAGCGAAGGTCAATGAGCAGTTCTTC. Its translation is CASSSGLAKVNEQFF.

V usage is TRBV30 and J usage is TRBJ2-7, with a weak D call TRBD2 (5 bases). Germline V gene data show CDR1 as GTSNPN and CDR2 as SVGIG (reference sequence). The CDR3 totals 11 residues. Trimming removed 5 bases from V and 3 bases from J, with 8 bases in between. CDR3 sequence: CAWLAGYEQYF. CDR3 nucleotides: TGTGCCTGGCTGGCGGGCTACGAGCAGTACTTC.

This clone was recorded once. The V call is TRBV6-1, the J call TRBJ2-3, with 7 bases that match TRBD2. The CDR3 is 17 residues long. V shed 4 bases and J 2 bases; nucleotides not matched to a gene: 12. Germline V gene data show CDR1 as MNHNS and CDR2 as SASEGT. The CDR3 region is CASSAPLLADPTDTQYF. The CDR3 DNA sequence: TGTGCCAGCAGTGCTCCCCTGCTAGCGGATCCCACAGATACGCAGTATTTT.

The CDR3 region has the DNA TGTGCCAGCAGCAGAAGCGGGAGCCCTACCACCGGGGAGCTGTTTTTT. Protein sequence: CASSRSGSPTTGELFF. J is TRBJ2-2 and V is TRBV9; 8 bases match TRBD2. The ends lost 4 bases at V and 4 bases at J; junction bases unmatched: 9. This CDR3 has 16 residues. The V gene's germline CDR1 is SGDLS and CDR2 YYNGEE.

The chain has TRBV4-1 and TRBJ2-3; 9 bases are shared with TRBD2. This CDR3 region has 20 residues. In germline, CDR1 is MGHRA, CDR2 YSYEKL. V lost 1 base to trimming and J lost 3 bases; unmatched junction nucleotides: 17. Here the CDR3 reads CASSQVSTGVAGESTDTQYF. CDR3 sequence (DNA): TGCGCCAGCAGCCAAGTTTCCACCGGTGTAGCGGGAGAATCGACAGATACGCAGTATTTT.

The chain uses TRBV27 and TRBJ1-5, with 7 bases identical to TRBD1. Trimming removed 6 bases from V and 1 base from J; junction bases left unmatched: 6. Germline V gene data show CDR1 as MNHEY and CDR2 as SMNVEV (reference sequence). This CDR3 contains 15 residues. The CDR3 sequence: CASRDRELSNQPQHF. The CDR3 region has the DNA TGTGCCAGCAGAGACAGGGAGTTAAGCAATCAGCCCCAGCATTTT.

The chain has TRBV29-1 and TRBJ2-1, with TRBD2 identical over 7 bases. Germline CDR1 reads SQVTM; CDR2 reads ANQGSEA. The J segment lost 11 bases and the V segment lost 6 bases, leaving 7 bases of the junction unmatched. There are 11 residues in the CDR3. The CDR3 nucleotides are TGCAGCGTCCGGACCGGGAGGCAGCAGTTCTTC. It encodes CSVRTGRQQFF.

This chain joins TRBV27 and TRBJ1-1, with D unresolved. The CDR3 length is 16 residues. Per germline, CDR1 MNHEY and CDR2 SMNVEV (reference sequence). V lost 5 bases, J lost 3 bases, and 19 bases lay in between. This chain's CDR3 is CASSPMDWSGYTEAFF. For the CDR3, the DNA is TGTGCCAGCAGTCCCATGGATTGGTCCGGGTACACTGAAGCTTTCTTT.

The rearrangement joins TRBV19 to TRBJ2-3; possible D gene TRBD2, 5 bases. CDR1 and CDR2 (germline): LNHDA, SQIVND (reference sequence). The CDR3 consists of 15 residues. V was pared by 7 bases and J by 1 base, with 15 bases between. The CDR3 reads CASKAEGVGTDTQYF. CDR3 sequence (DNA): TGTGCCAGTAAGGCCGAGGGCGTCGGCACAGATACGCAGTATTTT. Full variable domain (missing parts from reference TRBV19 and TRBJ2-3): DGGITQSPKYLFRKEGQNVTLSCEQNLNHDAMYWYRQDPGQGLRLIYYSQIVNDFQKGDIAEGYSVSREKKESFPLTVTSAQKNPTAFYLCASKAEGVGTDTQYFGPGTRLTVL.

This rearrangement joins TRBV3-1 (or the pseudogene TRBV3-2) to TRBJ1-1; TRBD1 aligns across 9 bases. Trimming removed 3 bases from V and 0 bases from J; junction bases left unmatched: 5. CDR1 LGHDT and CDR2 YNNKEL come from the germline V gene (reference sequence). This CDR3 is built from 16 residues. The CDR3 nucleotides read TGTGCCAGCAGCCAGGACAGGGGCCCCGTGAACACTGAAGCTTTCTTT. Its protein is CASSQDRGPVNTEAFF.

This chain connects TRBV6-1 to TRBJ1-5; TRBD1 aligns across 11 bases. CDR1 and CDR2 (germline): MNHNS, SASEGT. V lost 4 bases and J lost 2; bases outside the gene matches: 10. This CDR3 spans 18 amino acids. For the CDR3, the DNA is TGTGCCAGCAGTGGTTCGGAGGGACAGGGGGTGCGCAATCAGCCCCAGCATTTT. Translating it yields CASSGSEGQGVRNQPQHF.

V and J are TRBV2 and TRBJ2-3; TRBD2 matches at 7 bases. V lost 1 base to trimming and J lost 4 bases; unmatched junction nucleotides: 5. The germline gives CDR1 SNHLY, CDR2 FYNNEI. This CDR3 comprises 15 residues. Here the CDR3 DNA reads TGTGCCAGCAGTGAAGGCGGGAGAGGCCCAGATACGCAGTATTTT. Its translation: CASSEGGRGPDTQYF.

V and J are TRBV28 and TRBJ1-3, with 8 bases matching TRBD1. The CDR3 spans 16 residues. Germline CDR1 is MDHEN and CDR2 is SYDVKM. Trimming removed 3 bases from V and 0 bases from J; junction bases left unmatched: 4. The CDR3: CASSLTGAISGNTIYF. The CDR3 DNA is TGTGCCAGCAGTTTGACAGGGGCCATCTCTGGAAACACCATATATTTT.

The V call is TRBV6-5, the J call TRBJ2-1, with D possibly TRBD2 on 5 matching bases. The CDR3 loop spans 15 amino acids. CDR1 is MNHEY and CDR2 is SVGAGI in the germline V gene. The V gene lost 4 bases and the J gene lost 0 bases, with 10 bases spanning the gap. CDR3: CASSSSFSSYNEQFF. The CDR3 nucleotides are TGTGCCAGCAGTTCTAGCTTTAGCTCCTACAATGAGCAGTTCTTC.